These 6 T cell receptor beta chains share one sample of origin, sequenced in a study of early T cells in non-severe SARS-CoV-2 infection. TCRdb fed the 5' RACE reads into MiXCR, producing one record per CDR3 protein. Among about 77,000 distinct CDR3 sequences listed, around 8.7% were seen once. Sequencing was done on a sample of whole blood. These receptors were taken from an adult who was a healthcare worker with PCR-confirmed SARS-CoV-2 infection or an uninfected control (not recorded which).

This clonotype has ten or more counts. V gene TRBV12-3 or TRBV12-4 combines with J gene TRBJ2-4, with unresolved D. The CDR3 totals 15 residues. Trimming left V 6 bases short and J 7 bases short, with 19 bases between. CDR3 protein: CASSLYNGPVNIQYF. CDR3 sequence (DNA): TGTGCCAGCAGCCTATATAACGGACCGGTCAACATTCAGTACTTC.

This clonotype was observed a few times. The chain is built from TRBV6-5 and TRBJ1-5; TRBD1 agrees at 7 bases. Per the germline V gene, CDR1 is MNHEY and CDR2 is SVGAGI. The junction had 10 bases not matched to a gene; V was cut back by 7 bases and J by 7 bases. CDR3 length: 14 amino acids. CDR3 sequence (DNA): TGTGCCAGCAAACCGGGACAGAACAACCAGCCCCAGCATTTT. It yields the protein CASKPGQNNQPQHF.

This clonotype was seen repeatedly, ten times or more. The chain combines TRBV20-1 with TRBJ2-5; 7 bases align to TRBD2. There are 13 residues in the CDR3. The V segment lost 5 bases and the J segment 2 bases; nucleotides outside the gene matches: 5. Per the germline V gene, CDR1 is DFQATT and CDR2 is SNEGSKA (reference sequence). CDR3 in DNA: TGCAGTGCTGAGACTAGCATACAAGAGACCCAGTACTTC. Translated: CSAETSIQETQYF.

This clonotype was recorded a few times. This chain connects TRBV21-1 to TRBJ1-6; the listed D gene, TRBD1, was not tested against the DNA. TRBV21-1 is labeled a pseudogene. The CDR3 loop spans 16 amino acids. The CDR3 region has the DNA TGTGCCAGCAGCGAACCCGGGACAGACTATAATTCACCCCTCCACTTT. Translation: CASSEPGTDYNSPLHF.

This clonotype was observed a handful of times. This rearrangement joins TRBV20-1 to TRBJ1-1; 8 bases agree with TRBD1. Per germline, CDR1 DFQATT and CDR2 SNEGSKA (reference sequence). This CDR3 has 18 residues. V lost 0 bases and J lost 3; bases outside the gene matches: 15. CDR3 amino acids: CSARDIITGGLGDTEAFF. The CDR3 coding sequence is TGCAGTGCTAGAGATATAATTACAGGGGGATTAGGAGACACTGAAGCTTTCTTT.

The table lists this clonotype with many counts. The rearrangement joins TRBV27 to TRBJ2-7; the D gene is possibly TRBD2 (6 bases). Germline-derived CDR1 and CDR2 are MNHEY and SMNVEV (reference sequence). The ends were cut back, 3 bases at V and 4 bases at J, with 13 bases in the middle. The length of the CDR3 is 14 residues. CDR3 nucleotide sequence: TGTGCCAGCAGTTTGGAGGGTGGGGGGTACGAGCAGTACTTC. Translating gives CASSLEGGGYEQYF.